Sequencing of this T cell receptor beta chain was carried out in a study of CD8+ T cells in alopecia areata (dated by TCRdb to about 2018). Broadly, across the study: The treated patients, all with moderate-to-severe alopecia areata, were enrolled in an open-label pilot trial of oral tofacitinib given at 5 to 10 mg twice daily. Patients received tofacitinib for 6 to 18 months and were then followed off drug for 6 months to check for delayed response and recurrence. Disease severity in treated patients was measured with the SALT score, which quantifies the percentage of affected scalp surface area. The study used high-throughput TCRbeta sequencing to examine T cell clonal expansion in alopecia areata, in both the C3H/HeJ mouse model and human patients. Human TCRbeta sequencing covered scalp tissue and sorted CD4+ and CD8+ peripheral blood T cells from patchy and totalis/universalis alopecia areata patients and healthy controls. Biopsies were taken from tofacitinib-treated patients at baseline and again at 4 and 24 weeks into treatment, and several of those patients also had a later scalp biopsy. Scalp clonality was compared among normal scalp (n=4), patchy alopecia areata scalp (n=8), and alopecia totalis/universalis scalp (n=8). RNA came from the PAXgene miRNA kit for fixed scalp, the miRNeasy kit for PBMCs, and the RNeasy kit for mouse skin. TCRbeta CDR3 regions were amplified by immunoSEQ multiplex PCR using 35 Vbeta forward and 13 Jbeta reverse primers.

In regard to this clone: It lacks a known antigen. No much larger clonotype is one base removed from it; base qualities were not supplied.

The investigation overall reported the following: Higher clonality and more expanded CD8+ clones were observed in lesional scalp than in normal scalp, particularly in alopecia totalis/universalis, a finding suggestive of antigenic drive. Compared with mice, TCR sequences shared between patients were less clear, possibly partly because of HLA diversity across the patient population. During tofacitinib treatment, many expanded lesional clones remained in scalp and blood, and this persistence may partly explain relapse after treatment is stopped. Scalp clonality and the number of expanded CD8+ clones among the top 100 scalp clones were significantly decreased by tofacitinib. Scalp TCR repertoire analysis is complicated because resident alphabeta T cells in normal human skin are also sequenced, whereas mouse skin is dominated by gammadelta T cells. Because the treated cohort was small and had just a single nonresponder, larger studies are needed to establish links between baseline CD8+ expansion and response.

Taken with the paper, the label for time point translates to: less than 25 weeks on oral tofacitinib. The treatment or condition tag for this specimen amounts to: oral pan-JAK inhibitor, 5-10 mg twice daily. From alopecia areata patients, peripheral blood was collected along with lesional scalp punch biopsies. After PBMCs were isolated by density centrifugation and stained for CD3, CD4 and CD8, a FACSAria was used to sort CD4+ and CD8+ T cells. Trimming removed 1 base from V and 0 bases from J, leaving 11 bases between the germline ends. Measured from the cysteine to the phenylalanine, the CDR3 is 16 residues long. Just the 48-base CDR3 DNA is kept, in frame starting at base 1. CDR1 and CDR2, looked up from the germline V gene, are MGHRA and YSYEKL. The library was made by the immunoSEQ multiplex PCR assay. For TCR sequencing, RNA was extracted from every sample and reverse transcribed into cDNA to serve as template. First-strand cDNA was synthesized with SuperScript III using a 2:1 mix of oligo-dT and random hexamers. A synthetic immune receptor repertoire was used to assess amplification bias, and residual bias was removed computationally. The original pipeline was this. Raw reads were preprocessed to remove errors, and CDR3 was defined by IMGT conventions from the conserved cysteine to phenylalanine. Clonality was calculated as 1 minus Shannon entropy normalized by log2 of the number of productive unique TCRs. Whether each scalp clone was CD4 or CD8 was inferred by checking scalp TCRbeta sequences against the CD4 and CD8 repertoires from sorted blood. This is the immuneACCESS table as TCRdb keeps it, with only in-frame sequences that have V and J called. A part of the clones is gone; compared with another copy, unresolved V genes explain less than half, and the rest is unexplained. V and J calls and clone size are as listed in that table; D and trimming were resolved from the DNA. Counted in this sample were fewer than 350,000 clones; about 62% of them appeared once. About 1.8% of the sample comes from the top ten.

The rearranged segments are TRBV4-1 and TRBJ2-3; matching of 6 bases hints at TRBD1 as the D gene. The specimen comprised CD4+ T cells sorted from blood, sampled at week 24, from a patient treated with tofacitinib. The sequence was collected from a human donor with alopecia areata. Read as DNA, the sequence is TGCGCCAGCAGCCAAGGTCCCAGGGGAAGCACAGATACGCAGTATTTT. This encodes CASSQGPRGSTDTQYF.